A few counts support the clone carrying this T cell receptor beta chain. The data are from a study of blood T cell repertoires in COVID-19. About the study: Italy, Spain and the United States were the sources of the convalescent and acute COVID-19 samples.

Participants, about 18 to 89 years old, spanned around 25 US areas. Resolution of symptoms, clearance, or two negative PCRs was present in recovered Cohort 3 donors. Method: immunoSEQ multiplex PCR; TCRdb's copy keeps in-frame clones and lacks some. The table has roughly 150,000 clones, approximately 80% seen once; the top ten hold approximately 5.4%. This sequence was found in a man in his forties or fifties who had recovered from COVID-19. Sequenced sample: PBMCs or T cells enriched from blood (not recorded which).

CDR3 region: CASGGRLAGDLYNEQFF. CDR3 bases: TGCGCCAGCGGGGGAAGACTAGCGGGGGACCTGTACAATGAGCAGTTCTTC. V is TRBV5-1 and J is TRBJ2-1; 12 bases map to TRBD2. Germline V gene sequence: CDR1 SGHRS, CDR2 YFSETQ. CDR3 length: 17 amino acids. The trim removed 7 bases at V and 4 bases at J, leaving 12 bases unmatched. The full variable domain, its missing parts supplied by reference TRBV5-1 and TRBJ2-1, is KAGVTQTPRYLIKTRGQQVTLSCSPISGHRSVSWYQQTPGQGLQFLFEYFSETQRNKGNFPGRFSGRQFSNSRSEMNVSTLELGDSALYLCASGGRLAGDLYNEQFFGPGTRLTVL.